Below, 10 T cell receptor beta chains from the same sample are listed, as sequenced in a study of cytomegalovirus exposure and HLA in healthy donors. Amplification used 60 Vbeta primers and 13 Jbeta primers. Repertoires were generated with immunoSEQ multiplex PCR, while TCRdb's copy carries only in-frame clones and drops some. The sample has 150,000 to 200,000 clones; over 70% are singletons. Sequencing used PBMCs. Receptors were obtained from a male donor in good health and CMV-seronegative.

The CDR3: CASSLIFGSGGYTF. The CDR3 coding sequence is TGTGCCAGCAGTTTAATATTTGGGTCGGGTGGCTACACCTTC. The V and J genes are TRBV28 and TRBJ1-2; unclear D gene. The CDR3 extends over 14 amino acids. Germline CDR1 is MDHEN and CDR2 is SYDVKM. V lost 2 bases and J 7 bases, leaving 14 bases between the germline ends.

The chain couples TRBV6-1 to TRBJ1-2, with D unclear. Germline CDR1 reads MNHNS; CDR2 reads SASEGT. The CDR3 runs to 15 residues. For the CDR3, the DNA is TGTGTCACAATCCAGCATCTACGGGAAAACTATGGCTACACCTTC. Amino acids: CVTIQHLRENYGYTF.

This clone showed up just once. V is TRBV4-1 and J is TRBJ2-3; 8 nucleotides line up with TRBD2. Trimming cost V 7 bases and J 4 bases; bases outside gene matches: 4. The CDR3 runs to 13 residues. Germline V gene data show CDR1 as MGHRA and CDR2 as YSYEKL. The CDR3, as DNA: TGCGCCAGCACGGGAGGGGGGGCAGATACGCAGTATTTT. Amino acid sequence: CASTGGGADTQYF.

The chain has TRBV18 and TRBJ2-3; 9 bases align to TRBD2. Germline loops: CDR1 KGHSH, CDR2 LQKENI. The length of the CDR3 is 15 residues. V was pared by 5 bases and J by 2 bases, with 5 bases of the junction left unmatched. DNA of the CDR3: TGTGCCAGCTCATGGGCGGGAGGGCCCACAGATACGCAGTATTTT. Translated: CASSWAGGPTDTQYF.

A remark on this clone: The germline gene is not matched at one end of the junction; a read error may be the cause. This chain joins TRBV6-5 and TRBJ1-2, with D perhaps TRBD1 (6 bases). CDR3 size: 13 residues. Germline V CDR1 and CDR2: MNHEY, SVGAGI. This CDR3 is CANSPHTGYGYTF. The CDR3 DNA reads TGTGCCAACAGTCCCCACACAGGGTATGGCTACACCTTC.

The chain couples TRBV9 to TRBJ2-5; D gene unclear. The V end was cut by 4 bases, the J end by 0 bases, with 10 bases between. Germline lookup yields CDR1 SGDLS and CDR2 YYNGEE. This CDR3 is 14 amino acids long. CDR3 loop: CASSPQQYQETQYF. CDR3 coding DNA: TGTGCCAGCAGCCCCCAACAGTACCAAGAGACCCAGTACTTC. The whole variable domain, remainder taken from reference TRBV9 and TRBJ2-5, is DSGVTQTPKHLITATGQRVTLRCSPRSGDLSVYWYQQSLDQGLQFLIQYYNGEERAKGNILERFSAQQFPDLHSELNLSSLELGDSALYFCASSPQQYQETQYFGPGTRLLVL.

This clone was counted between two and nine times. The J gene is TRBJ1-4, the V gene TRBV9; the match to TRBD1 covers 8 bases. Germline V CDR1 and CDR2: SGDLS, YYNGEE. This CDR3 has 14 residues. V lost 7 bases to trimming and J lost 8 bases; unmatched junction nucleotides: 10. CDR3 nucleotides: TGTGCCAGCTCTTACAGGGGGATCGACGAAAAACTGTTTTTT. Protein sequence: CASSYRGIDEKLFF.

This clone appeared a few times. CDR3 sequence: CASSLGLAVLETQYF. The CDR3 nucleotides read TGTGCCAGCAGCTTGGGACTAGCGGTTTTAGAGACCCAGTACTTC. The chain combines TRBV7-9 with TRBJ2-5; 11 positions agree with TRBD2. The J segment lost 4 bases and the V segment lost 3 bases, leaving 4 bases of the junction unmatched. Germline-derived CDR1 and CDR2 are SEHNR and FQNEAQ (reference sequence). This CDR3 region has 15 residues.

The V call is TRBV10-1, the J call TRBJ2-7, with D unresolved. Germline loops: CDR1 WNHNN, CDR2 SYGVQD (reference sequence). CDR3 length: 11 amino acids. Trimming took off 6 bases at V and 1 base at J, with 4 bases between the two ends. The CDR3 nucleotides are TGCGCCAGCAGCCATTCCTACGAGCAGTACTTC. Its protein is CASSHSYEQYF.

This chain uses TRBV9 with TRBJ2-2; D gene uncertain. This CDR3 region has 13 residues. The germline V gene has CDR1 SGDLS and CDR2 YYNGEE. V was clipped by 1 base and J by 6 bases, with 7 bases between them. DNA of the CDR3: TGTGCCAGCAGCGTAAGCCGTTCCGGGGAGCTGTTTTTT. Amino acid sequence: CASSVSRSGELFF.